This is a list of T cell receptor beta chains from one sample in a study of CD8 T cells in ankylosing spondylitis. TCRdb independently ran MiXCR on the 5' RACE reads; one entry per CDR3 protein. There are around 130,000 distinct CDR3 sequences in the sample; over 6.5% occur only once, and about 12% lies in the top ten. The sequenced material came from blood, either unsorted or a sorted T cell fraction (not recorded which). All receptors derive from a male donor with ankylosing spondylitis or in good health (not recorded which). The CDR3 runs from the conserved cysteine through the conserved F or W. A D gene is named only where the DNA matches it firmly. Rows may omit the clone size; those that give it use once, few, many or a size class.

d_call	clone_size	v_call	j_call	cdr3_nt	cdr3_aa
NA	many	TRBV20-1	TRBJ1-3	TGCAGTGCTAGAGATTACAGCGGGGCGCAGGGAAACACCATATATTTT	CSARDYSGAQGNTIYF
NA	NA	TRBV5-6	TRBJ2-4	TGTGCCAGCAGCTTGAATGGACAGAGGATTCAGTACTTC	CASSLNGQRIQYF
TRBD2	many	TRBV4-2	TRBJ2-5	TGTGCCAGCAGCATTAGCGGGGCCTTCCAAGAGACCCAGTACTTC	CASSISGAFQETQYF
NA	many	TRBV10-3	TRBJ2-7	TGTGCCATCAGTCAACCGCAGGTAGGATCCTACGAGCAGTACTTC	CAISQPQVGSYEQYF
TRBD2	many	TRBV5-1	TRBJ2-1	TGCGCCAGCAGCTTTGGAACTAGCGGGGGGGCCGAGCAGTTCTTC	CASSFGTSGGAEQFF
NA	NA	TRBV25-1	TRBJ1-2	TGTGCCAGGGGCCCCGGGCTAGGGGGGAACTATGGCTACACCTTC	CARGPGLGGNYGYTF
NA	many	TRBV7-2	TRBJ2-1	TGTGCCAGCAGCTTAGCCCCCTTGGTCCGGCCTGAGCAGTTCTTC	CASSLAPLVRPEQFF
TRBD1	many	TRBV24-1	TRBJ1-5	TGTGCCATCATGGGACAGTCAGATAGCAATCAGCCCCAGCATTTT	CAIMGQSDSNQPQHF
NA	many	TRBV5-1	TRBJ1-5	TGCGCCAGCAGCTTGGACCAGTTTCAGCCCCAGCATTTT	CASSLDQFQPQHF
NA	many	TRBV20-1	TRBJ2-6	TGCAGTGCTAGCCGGGCTCTCTCTGGGGCCAACGTCCTGACTTTC	CSASRALSGANVLTF
TRBD1	NA	TRBV30	TRBJ1-1	TGTGCCTGGGACAGGGGGCCGGCCCCTGAAGCTTTCTTT	CAWDRGPAPEAFF
NA	many	TRBV14	TRBJ2-7	TGTGCCAGCAGCAGAAGAGGTGTCTCCTACGAGCAGTACTTC	CASSRRGVSYEQYF
NA	many	TRBV7-9	TRBJ1-1	TGTGCCAGCAGCTTAAGTTCAGGGATCACTGAAGCTTTCTTT	CASSLSSGITEAFF
NA	many	TRBV29-1	TRBJ2-3	TGCAGCGTTGATCAGGCAGGCATGCAAACAGATACGCAGTATTTT	CSVDQAGMQTDTQYF
TRBD2	many	TRBV11-1	TRBJ2-1	TGTGCCAGCAGCTCATCCGGGACTAGCGGGAGCCCCTACAATGAGCAGTTCTTC	CASSSSGTSGSPYNEQFF
NA	few	TRBV6-4	TRBJ1-2	TGTGCCAGCAGTCCCACTACAGGGAACTATGGCTACACCTTC	CASSPTTGNYGYTF
NA	NA	TRBV4-1	TRBJ1-2	TGCGCCAGCAGCGCAAGCCGGCGCGAAAACTATGGCTACACCTTC	CASSASRRENYGYTF
TRBD1	many	TRBV5-1	TRBJ1-1	TGCGCCAGCAGACAGGGGGCCGAGAACACTGAAGCTTTCTTT	CASRQGAENTEAFF
NA	many	TRBV10-3	TRBJ2-1	TGTGCCATCAGTGCCCCGATGGGGTCTAGTAACAATGAGCAGTTCTTC	CAISAPMGSSNNEQFF
NA	many	TRBV12-3/TRBV12-4	TRBJ2-7	TGTGCCAGCAGTTTAAACAGGGACTACGAGCAGTACTTC	CASSLNRDYEQYF
NA	many	TRBV18	TRBJ1-2	TGTGCCAGCTCACCACCGGGACTGAGCTATGGCTACACCTTC	CASSPPGLSYGYTF
NA	once	TRBV20-1	TRBJ2-2	TGCAGTGCAAAAAGGAGAAACACCGGGGAGCTGTTTTTT	CSAKRRNTGELFF
TRBD2	NA	TRBV20-1	TRBJ2-1	TGCAGTGCTACCTGGACTAGTCGGTACAATGAGCAGTTCTTC	CSATWTSRYNEQFF
TRBD1	many	TRBV5-1	TRBJ2-7	TGCGCCAGCGGAACCTGGACAGGGGGCAACTACGAGCAGTACTTC	CASGTWTGGNYEQYF
TRBD2	many	TRBV7-2	TRBJ2-7	TGTGCCAGCAGCCTAGCGGGAGGGACTACCTACGAGCAGTACTTC	CASSLAGGTTYEQYF
TRBD1	NA	TRBV28	TRBJ2-7	TGTGCCAGCTCGGGGGTTCTCCGGGACAGGCCCTACGAGCAGTACTTC	CASSGVLRDRPYEQYF
NA	many	TRBV9	TRBJ2-7	TGTGCCAGCAGCGTAGGAGGGGGAAGCCCCTACGAGCAGTACTTC	CASSVGGGSPYEQYF
TRBD2	few	TRBV29-1	TRBJ2-3	TGCAGCGTTGATCACGGGACTAGCGGGAGTGATACGCAGTATTTT	CSVDHGTSGSDTQYF
NA	many	TRBV3-1	TRBJ2-5	TGTGCCAGCCTGCGCGGGGTCGAGGAGACCCAGTACTTC	CASLRGVEETQYF
NA	NA	TRBV30	TRBJ2-7	TGTGCCTGGAGGAGGACAGCCTCCTACGAGCAGTACTTC	CAWRRTASYEQYF
TRBD1	many	TRBV7-6	TRBJ1-1	TGTGCCAGCAGCTTAGAATCCCCGGACAGGCGGGGGACTGAAGCTTTCTTT	CASSLESPDRRGTEAFF
TRBD1	many	TRBV5-1	TRBJ1-1	TGCGCCAGCGGACAGGGTTGGGGCACTGAAGCTTTCTTT	CASGQGWGTEAFF
NA	NA	TRBV10-2	TRBJ2-1	TGCGCCAGCAGTGACTCCTACAATGAGCAGTTCTTC	CASSDSYNEQFF
TRBD1	many	TRBV20-1	TRBJ2-7	TGCAGTGCTATCTCCGGGACAGGGCCCCCCTACGAGCAGTACTTC	CSAISGTGPPYEQYF
TRBD1	NA	TRBV18	TRBJ2-5	TGTGCCAGCTCACCACGGGGACAGCAAGAGACCCAGTACTTC	CASSPRGQQETQYF
TRBD1	many	TRBV5-1	TRBJ1-6	TGCGCCAGCAGCAAACGACAGGGAGAGAATTCACCCCTCCACTTT	CASSKRQGENSPLHF
TRBD1	many	TRBV7-9	TRBJ1-1	TGTGCCAGCAGCTCGACCGGGACAGGGGTAGCTTTCTTT	CASSSTGTGVAFF
NA	NA	TRBV5-1	TRBJ2-3	TGCGCCAGCAGCTCCAGGTCCCCGGGAGATACGCAGTATTTT	CASSSRSPGDTQYF
NA	many	TRBV5-1	TRBJ1-4	TGCGCCAGCAGCTTGGGCGGATCTCAAGAAAAACTGTTTTTT	CASSLGGSQEKLFF